The 21 T cell receptor beta chains below all came from one sample that was sequenced in a study of shared T cell receptors in the human thymus. This table comes from immunoSEQ multiplex PCR, and its TCRdb copy is limited to in-frame clones, with some not included. The sample includes 640,000 or so clones, over 75% of them seen just once. The same specimen was also included in a second study, on human thymus T cells.

Sequencing input: thymocytes. The receptors come from a boy under two years old with a congenital heart defect.

The chain employs TRBV7-8 and TRBJ2-7, with TRBD2 matching over 13 bases. The CDR3 has 19 residues. The junction had 13 bases not matched to a gene; V was cut back by 5 bases and J by 0 bases. Looked up from germline, CDR1 is SGHVS and CDR2 is FQNEAQ. For the CDR3, the DNA is TGTGCCAGCAGCCTATCAACTAGCGGGAGGGGCAAGAGCTCCTACGAGCAGTACTTC. Amino acid sequence: CASSLSTSGRGKSSYEQYF.

This clone was recorded only once. The J gene is TRBJ1-1, the V gene TRBV29-1, with TRBD1 identical over 8 bases. The CDR3 extends over 16 amino acids. V dropped 6 bases and J dropped 0; count of bases not matched to a gene: 12. Germline V gene sequence: CDR1 SQVTM, CDR2 ANQGSEA. CDR3: CSVPLDRGRMNTEAFF. The CDR3 DNA follows: TGCAGCGTCCCCCTAGACAGGGGTAGGATGAACACTGAAGCTTTCTTT.

The chain employs TRBV19 and TRBJ1-3; unclear D gene. Deletions cut 10 bases from V and 2 bases from J, with 21 bases between. Germline V CDR1 and CDR2: LNHDA, SQIVND (reference sequence). This CDR3 spans 16 amino acids. CDR3 DNA sequence: TGTGCCACCGACGGGGTGGGGAGGGATCCTGGAAACACCATATATTTT. Amino acids: CATDGVGRDPGNTIYF.

The CDR3 sequence is CASKHPPDEQYF. CDR3 in DNA: TGTGCCAGCAAGCACCCCCCCGACGAGCAGTACTTC. The chain couples TRBV28 to TRBJ2-7, with D uncertain. There are 12 residues in the CDR3. Trimming removed 7 bases from V and 5 bases from J, with 12 bases in between. Germline V gene lookup returns CDR1 MDHEN and CDR2 SYDVKM.

This clone appeared a few times. The rearrangement uses TRBV28 and TRBJ1-4, with D possibly being TRBD1 (6 bases). CDR1 and CDR2 from the germline V gene are MDHEN and SYDVKM. The CDR3 covers 14 residues. V gave up 6 bases and J gave up 5 bases, with 13 bases separating them. As DNA, the CDR3 is TGTGCCAGCAGCTGGACAGCCGGGAATGAAAAACTGTTTTTT. Translating gives CASSWTAGNEKLFF.

The V gene is TRBV10-3, the J gene TRBJ2-5; 12 bases align to TRBD2. The CDR3 extends over 18 amino acids. Trimming took 2 bases from V and 2 from J; bases not matched to a gene: 9. Per the germline V gene, CDR1 is ENHRY and CDR2 is SYGVKD. The CDR3: CAISERLAGVFRQETQYF. As DNA, the CDR3 is TGTGCCATCAGTGAGAGACTAGCGGGAGTTTTTCGGCAAGAGACCCAGTACTTC.

V is TRBV14 and J is TRBJ2-7, with 8 bases identical to TRBD2. From germline, CDR1 is SGHDN and CDR2 FVKESK. V lost 0 bases to trimming and J lost 2 bases; unmatched junction nucleotides: 6. CDR3 length: 16 residues. The CDR3 reads CASSQERAGDPYEQYF. The CDR3 DNA sequence: TGTGCCAGCAGCCAAGAAAGAGCGGGGGACCCCTACGAGCAGTACTTC.

The J gene is TRBJ2-4, the V gene TRBV6-1; 8 bases are a match to TRBD2. Germline assignment: CDR1 MNHNS and CDR2 SASEGT. This CDR3 comprises 16 residues. V lost 4 bases to trimming and J lost 0 bases; unmatched junction nucleotides: 5. This CDR3 reads CASSGGLALAKNIQYF. The CDR3 region has the DNA TGTGCCAGCAGTGGAGGACTAGCACTAGCCAAAAACATTCAGTACTTC.

There are a few counts of this clone. The genes are TRBV5-1 and TRBJ2-5; D is perhaps TRBD2 (5 bases). The germline V and J ends were trimmed by 4 bases and 1 base, with 14 bases remaining between them. Germline V gives CDR1 SGHRS, CDR2 YFSETQ. There are 15 residues in the CDR3. The CDR3 DNA reads as TGCGCCAGCAGCCCCCTCGGAGCGGTCCAAGAGACCCAGTACTTC. Translation gives CASSPLGAVQETQYF.

This rearrangement joins TRBV14 to TRBJ2-1; TRBD1 might be the D (5 bases). Germline CDR1 reads SGHDN; CDR2 reads FVKESK. This CDR3 has 17 residues. Trimming shortened V by 0 bases and J by 2 bases, and 14 bases separated the two germline ends. The CDR3 coding sequence is TGTGCCAGCAGCCAAGATCCGAGGACATTCCCCTACAATGAGCAGTTCTTC. Translating it yields CASSQDPRTFPYNEQFF.

The chain carries TRBV7-6 and TRBJ1-5; 7 bases match TRBD1. The CDR3 is 17 residues long. The V segment lost 0 bases and the J segment 0 bases; nucleotides outside the gene matches: 5. Germline CDR1 SGHVS, CDR2 FNYEAQ. Here the CDR3 reads CASSLAGGQNSNQPQHF. Here the CDR3 DNA reads TGTGCCAGCAGCTTAGCGGGGGGACAGAATAGCAATCAGCCCCAGCATTTT.

This clone was observed once. The CDR3 DNA sequence: TGTGCCAGCATACCGGACGGTAGCGGGGACAATGAGCAGTTCTTC. The encoded protein is CASIPDGSGDNEQFF. The V and J genes are TRBV21-1 and TRBJ2-1; the table's D call TRBD2 went unverified against the DNA. TRBV21-1 is shown as a pseudogene. The length of the CDR3 is 15 residues.

This chain connects TRBV14 to TRBJ1-1, with 9 bases matching TRBD1. Germline values: CDR1 SGHDN, CDR2 FVKESK. The trim removed 3 bases at V and 0 bases at J, leaving 14 bases unmatched. This CDR3 is built from 19 residues. CDR3 amino acids: CASSQGQGYSKAMNTEAFF. CDR3 nucleotides: TGTGCCAGCAGCCAGGGACAGGGATACTCTAAGGCGATGAACACTGAAGCTTTCTTT.

This clone was recorded a few times. This chain joins TRBV28 and TRBJ2-3; no clear D gene. Germline V lookup: CDR1 MDHEN, CDR2 SYDVKM. The length of the CDR3 is 12 residues. The ends were cut back, 5 bases at V and 6 bases at J, with 9 bases in the middle. The CDR3 coding sequence is TGTGCCAGCAGTCCCTCCTCGGATACGCAGTATTTT. Protein sequence: CASSPSSDTQYF.

The chain couples TRBV27 to TRBJ1-5, with 7 positions matching TRBD1. The CDR3 runs to 16 residues. The ends lost 2 bases at V and 3 bases at J; junction bases unmatched: 7. Germline V gives CDR1 MNHEY, CDR2 SMNVEV (reference sequence). The CDR3 DNA follows: TGTGCCAGCAGTTTAAAGGCCAGGGGGACCAATCAGCCCCAGCATTTT. It yields the protein CASSLKARGTNQPQHF.

The genes are TRBV28 and TRBJ2-1; 7 nucleotides match TRBD1. CDR1 MDHEN and CDR2 SYDVKM come from the germline V gene. J lost 3 bases, V lost 3 bases, and 17 bases had no gene match. The CDR3 covers 19 residues. The CDR3 bases are TGTGCCAGCAGTTTGTGGAGCCTGACAGGGATACGTTTCTACAATGAGCAGTTCTTC. Translating gives CASSLWSLTGIRFYNEQFF. Full variable domain (rest looked up from reference TRBV28 and TRBJ2-1): DVKVTQSSRYLVKRTGEKVFLECVQDMDHENMFWYRQDPGLGLRLIYFSYDVKMKEKGDIPEGYSVSREKKERFSLILESASTNQTSMYLCASSLWSLTGIRFYNEQFFGPGTRLTVL.

The chain is built from TRBV19 and TRBJ2-5; D is possibly TRBD2 (5 bases). TRBJ2-7 matches the DNA end more closely, so the J call is doubtful. In germline, CDR1 is LNHDA, CDR2 SQIVND (reference sequence). CDR3 length: 15 residues. The chain's CDR3 is CASSIPGRGHYEQYF. DNA for the CDR3: TGTGCCAGTAGTATACCTGGCAGAGGGCACTACGAGCAGTACTTC.

The CDR3 nucleotides read TGTGCCACCAGCAGAGTCAAGACGAACAGGGGGCCACCCTACGAGCAGTACTTC. This sequence encodes CATSRVKTNRGPPYEQYF. J is TRBJ2-7 and V is TRBV15; 9 bases map to TRBD1. This CDR3 has 18 residues. CDR1 and CDR2 (germline): LNHNV, YYDKDF (reference sequence). The trim removed 1 base at V and 2 bases at J, leaving 12 bases unmatched.

The chain employs TRBV1 and TRBJ2-1; TRBD2 is the table's D call, not checked against the DNA. TRBV1 is annotated as a pseudogene. The CDR3 spans 20 residues. CDR3 sequence (DNA): TGCACCAGCAGCCCGGGCGGAGGACTAGCGGGAGAGCTCTGCTACAATGAGCAGTTCTTC. It yields the protein CTSSPGGGLAGELCYNEQFF.

J is TRBJ2-1 and V is TRBV2, with TRBD1 matching 10 bases. In germline, CDR1 is SNHLY, CDR2 FYNNEI. The CDR3 consists of 18 residues. Trimming removed 3 bases from V and 0 bases from J; junction bases left unmatched: 8. CDR3 sequence: CASSDRTGGRSSYNEQFF. DNA of the CDR3: TGTGCCAGCAGTGACCGGACAGGGGGTCGAAGCTCCTACAATGAGCAGTTCTTC.

This clone was observed once. The rearrangement links TRBV9 to TRBJ2-3; the D gene is possibly TRBD2 (6 bases). Trimming cost V 3 bases and J 1 base, with 12 bases left between them. CDR3 length: 15 residues. Germline loops: CDR1 SGDLS, CDR2 YYNGEE. This CDR3 is CASSDGGYGTDTQYF. For the CDR3, the DNA is TGTGCCAGCAGCGACGGGGGTTACGGCACAGATACGCAGTATTTT.